The entry that follows covers one TCR beta chain sequence. This sample stems from a study of blood T cell repertoires in COVID-19. Study at large: Researchers got acute and convalescent COVID-19 samples from the United States, Italy and Spain. PBMCs, B-cell-depleted T cells, or T cells provided the cDNA or gDNA that made up the material.

Trimming removed 8 bases from V and 3 bases from J; junction bases left unmatched: 8. This CDR3 comprises 14 residues. In germline, CDR1 is SQVTM, CDR2 ANQGSEA. In the authors' methods: How many nucleated cells were present was estimated from reference gene primer amplification. The method was immunoSEQ multiplex PCR; TCRdb's version includes in-frame clones alone and lacks a portion of them. V and J calls and clone size are as listed in that table; D and trimming were resolved from the DNA. Here the sample spans about 170,000 clones, over 65% being singletons. V is TRBV29-1 and J is TRBJ2-7, with 12 bases fitting TRBD2. The source is a woman older than 75 with acute or convalescent COVID-19. Source material: peripheral blood. The CDR3 region is CSIGGLAGSYEQYF. Here the CDR3 DNA reads TGCAGCATCGGCGGACTAGCGGGAAGCTACGAGCAGTACTTC.